The 30 T cell receptor beta chains listed next were all sequenced from one sample in a study of technical replicates of blood from a handful of donors. The method was immunoSEQ multiplex PCR; TCRdb's version includes in-frame clones alone and lacks a portion of them. This repertoire shows 65,000 to 85,000 clones, 96% found once; its top ten account for roughly 0.3%. The sample was T cells isolated from PBMCs. The receptor source for this set is a human donor in good health.

The chain has TRBV28 and TRBJ1-5, with D perhaps matching TRBD1 (5 bases). This CDR3 contains 14 residues. V shed 3 bases and J shed 9 bases, with 15 bases lying between them. Germline CDR1 and CDR2: MDHEN and SYDVKM. The chain's CDR3 is CASSFHQGFWPQHF. For the CDR3, the DNA is TGTGCCAGCAGTTTCCACCAGGGTTTCTGGCCCCAGCATTTT.

The chain uses TRBV9 and TRBJ2-7; possibly TRBD2 for D (6 bases). Germline-derived CDR1 and CDR2 are SGDLS and YYNGEE. This CDR3 is built from 15 residues. Deletions cut 2 bases from V and 3 bases from J, with 15 bases between. CDR3 loop: CASSVGGGGIYEQYF. The CDR3 DNA is TGTGCCAGCAGCGTCGGGGGTGGAGGGATCTACGAGCAGTACTTC.

The rearrangement links TRBV11-2 to TRBJ2-7, with 11 positions matching TRBD1. This CDR3 has 15 residues. Germline CDR1 is SGHAT and CDR2 is FQNNGV. The ends lost 3 bases at V and 7 bases at J; junction bases unmatched: 8. The CDR3 DNA reads TGTGCCAGCAGCTTGACCGGGACAGGGGGTGAGGAGCAGTACTTC. Amino acid sequence: CASSLTGTGGEEQYF.

V gene TRBV5-1 combines with J gene TRBJ1-1; TRBD1 matches at 11 bases. The CDR3 covers 16 residues. V was pared by 0 bases and J by 4 bases, with 5 bases of the junction left unmatched. The germline gives CDR1 SGHRS, CDR2 YFSETQ. CDR3 DNA: TGCGCCAGCAGCTTGGATGCGGGACAGGGGGGCACTGAAGCTTTCTTT. Amino acid sequence: CASSLDAGQGGTEAFF.

The chain joins TRBV7-2 to TRBJ1-1, with D unclear. The germline V gene has CDR1 SGHTA and CDR2 FQGNSA. The CDR3 covers 14 residues. V was pared by 4 bases and J by 0 bases, with 9 bases between. The CDR3 DNA sequence: TGTGCCAGCAGCTGGGGAGGGATGAACACTGAAGCTTTCTTT. It specifies CASSWGGMNTEAFF.

The V call is TRBV29-1, the J call TRBJ1-1; D remains ambiguous. CDR1 and CDR2 from the germline V gene are SQVTM and ANQGSEA. This CDR3 contains 11 residues. V was pared by 7 bases and J by 0 bases, with 6 bases between. In DNA form, the CDR3 reads TGCAGCGGCACAGTGAACACTGAAGCTTTCTTT. Translating it yields CSGTVNTEAFF.

The chain is built from TRBV29-1 and TRBJ2-7; tentatively, D is TRBD1 (5 bases). Germline CDR1 and CDR2: SQVTM and ANQGSEA. CDR3 length: 12 residues. V lost 4 bases to trimming and J lost 3 bases, with 10 bases between them. The CDR3 nucleotides are TGCAGCGTTGTGCCACAGGACTACGAGCAGTACTTC. Its translation is CSVVPQDYEQYF.

The V call is TRBV27, the J call TRBJ1-1, with a possible D match to TRBD1 (5 bases). Trimming shortened V by 1 base and J by 3 bases, and 12 bases separated the two germline ends. The germline gives CDR1 MNHEY, CDR2 SMNVEV (reference sequence). The CDR3 totals 15 residues. The CDR3 DNA reads as TGTGCCAGCAGTTTATTAGGGGCACGGGACACTGAAGCTTTCTTT. As protein: CASSLLGARDTEAFF.

The chain joins TRBV7-9 to TRBJ2-1; D not resolved. V was shortened by 2 bases and J by 6 bases, with 5 bases between the two germline ends. CDR1 SEHNR and CDR2 FQNEAQ come from the germline V gene (reference sequence). This CDR3 spans 12 amino acids. The CDR3, as DNA: TGTGCCAGCAGCTTAATAGCCAATGAGCAGTTCTTC. Translating gives CASSLIANEQFF.

This clone has only one observation. The genes are TRBV7-3 and TRBJ2-1; 10 bases line up with TRBD2. CDR3 size: 15 residues. Germline trimming cut 5 bases from V and 2 bases from J; bases unmatched to any gene: 3. Germline V gene lookup returns CDR1 SGHTA and CDR2 FQGTGA. DNA of the CDR3: TGTGCCAGCAGCCCGCTAGCGGGAGCCTACAATGAGCAGTTCTTC. Amino acids: CASSPLAGAYNEQFF.

The chain is built from TRBV4-2 and TRBJ2-3; 10 nucleotides agree with TRBD2. Germline trimming cut 0 bases from V and 6 bases from J; bases unmatched to any gene: 9. This CDR3 comprises 17 residues. Germline CDR1 and CDR2: LGHNA and YNFKEQ. In DNA form, the CDR3 reads TGTGCCAGCAGCCAAGATCACAGCGGGAGGGGGGGGGATACGCAGTATTTT. Translation gives CASSQDHSGRGGDTQYF.

CDR3 region: CSVGREGPDTQYF. The CDR3 bases are TGCAGCGTGGGTCGGGAGGGCCCCGATACGCAGTATTTT. This sequence joins TRBV29-1 and TRBJ2-3; 8 nucleotides agree with TRBD2. Trimming took 6 bases from V and 6 from J; bases not matched to a gene: 8. The CDR3 runs to 13 residues. Germline values: CDR1 SQVTM, CDR2 ANQGSEA.

The chain links TRBV7-2 to TRBJ2-1, with TRBD2 identical over 8 bases. The CDR3 spans 17 residues. Per the germline V gene, CDR1 is SGHTA and CDR2 is FQGNSA. J gave up 6 bases and V 5 bases, and 15 bases lay outside the gene matches. The CDR3 protein is CASSPFEEREWRNEQFF. CDR3 nucleotides: TGTGCCAGCAGCCCCTTCGAGGAGCGGGAGTGGCGCAATGAGCAGTTCTTC.

The DNA of the CDR3 is TGTGCCAGCGGACGCCTACTAGCGGGAGTATACAATGAGCAGTTCTTC. Translation gives CASGRLLAGVYNEQFF. The V gene is TRBV27, the J gene TRBJ2-1; 11 nucleotides align to TRBD2. Germline CDR1 MNHEY, CDR2 SMNVEV (reference sequence). The CDR3 is 16 residues long. V was pared by 8 bases and J by 4 bases, with 10 bases of the junction left unmatched.

This chain links TRBV29-1 with TRBJ1-3; D gene unclear. The CDR3 extends over 11 amino acids. Trimming left V 3 bases short and J 4 bases short, with 4 bases between. Germline V gene sequence: CDR1 SQVTM, CDR2 ANQGSEA. CDR3 sequence reads: CSVERGNTIYF. The CDR3 region has the DNA TGCAGCGTTGAGAGGGGAAACACCATATATTTT. Full variable domain (missing parts from reference TRBV29-1 and TRBJ1-3): SAVISQKPSRDICQRGTSLTIQCQVDSQVTMMFWYRQQPGQSLTLIATANQGSEATYESGFVIDKFPISRPNLTFSTLTVSNMSPEDSSIYLCSVERGNTIYFGEGSWLTVV.

This chain joins TRBV5-1 and TRBJ1-2; TRBD1 might be the D (5 bases). V shed 4 bases and J shed 3 bases, with 13 bases lying between them. Germline values: CDR1 SGHRS, CDR2 YFSETQ. The CDR3 has 14 amino acids. CDR3 DNA sequence: TGCGCCAGCAGCCCTACGGACACGTACTATGGCTACACCTTC. Amino acid sequence: CASSPTDTYYGYTF.

The rearrangement uses TRBV6-5 and TRBJ1-2, with 7 bases fitting TRBD1. The V segment lost 5 bases and the J segment 4 bases; nucleotides outside the gene matches: 4. CDR1 is MNHEY and CDR2 is SVGAGI in the germline V gene. This CDR3 has 13 amino acids. For the CDR3, the DNA is TGTGCCAGCAGTATACAGGGGACCTATGGCTACACCTTC. This gives the protein CASSIQGTYGYTF.

This chain uses TRBV5-4 with TRBJ1-5; TRBD1 matches at 10 bases. CDR1 and CDR2 from the germline V gene are SGHNT and YYREEE (reference sequence). CDR3 length: 15 residues. The J segment lost 7 bases and the V segment lost 3 bases, leaving 7 bases of the junction unmatched. The CDR3 DNA reads as TGTGCCAGCAGCTCCGGGACAGGGGTGAGCCAGCCCCAGCATTTT. Translation: CASSSGTGVSQPQHF.

The rearrangement uses TRBV6-1 and TRBJ2-7; D not resolved. Germline V gives CDR1 MNHNS, CDR2 SASEGT. There are 13 residues in the CDR3. The ends were cut back, 7 bases at V and 2 bases at J, with 12 bases in the middle. The CDR3 nucleotides read TGTGCCAGCAACTTACTACTTACCTACGAGCAGTACTTC. Translating gives CASNLLLTYEQYF.

The V gene is TRBV2, the J gene TRBJ2-1; 11 nucleotides line up with TRBD2. Germline V gives CDR1 SNHLY, CDR2 FYNNEI. V shed 1 base, J shed 13 bases, and the junction held 9 bases outside the gene matches. The CDR3 is made up of 15 amino acids. The CDR3 DNA follows: TGTGCCAGCAGTGAAGGGGGACTAGCGGCACTCGGACAGTTCTTC. Amino acid sequence: CASSEGGLAALGQFF.

CDR3 protein: CASSYGGGYTEAFF. The CDR3 DNA sequence: TGTGCCAGCAGTTACGGGGGGGGTTATACTGAAGCTTTCTTT. V usage is TRBV6-5 and J usage is TRBJ1-1, with a weak D call TRBD1 (5 bases). Germline V gives CDR1 MNHEY, CDR2 SVGAGI. The CDR3 has 14 amino acids. The V gene lost 2 bases and the J gene lost 5 bases, with 12 bases spanning the gap.

The chain couples TRBV9 to TRBJ2-7, with 9 bases lining up with TRBD1. Germline V lookup: CDR1 SGDLS, CDR2 YYNGEE. V gave up 5 bases and J gave up 9 bases; unmatched junction bases: 21. The CDR3 covers 17 residues. CDR3 bases: TGTGCCAGCAGATACCAAATAACCCCGGGACAGGGAGGTGTGCAGTACTTC. This sequence encodes CASRYQITPGQGGVQYF.

V gene TRBV7-3 combines with J gene TRBJ2-1, with 12 bases matching TRBD2. Germline values: CDR1 SGHTA, CDR2 FQGTGA. CDR3 length: 16 residues. With 5 bases clipped from V and 8 bases from J, the junction kept 10 bases outside the gene matches. This CDR3 is CASSQYPSGRVDEQFF. CDR3 DNA sequence: TGTGCCAGCAGCCAATATCCTAGCGGGAGGGTCGATGAGCAGTTCTTC.

This CDR3 reads CASSWVGPILAGEYF. The CDR3 bases are TGTGCCAGCAGTTGGGTAGGACCTATTTTGGCGGGAGAGTACTTC. The chain employs TRBV27 and TRBJ2-7, with 7 nucleotides matching TRBD2. With 4 bases clipped from V and 11 bases from J, the junction kept 17 bases outside the gene matches. This CDR3 has 15 amino acids. CDR1 and CDR2 from the germline V gene are MNHEY and SMNVEV (reference sequence).

The chain employs TRBV7-2 and TRBJ2-7; D is perhaps TRBD2 (5 bases). The CDR3 runs to 14 residues. Trimming cost V 5 bases and J 1 base, with 12 bases left between them. Germline CDR1 and CDR2: SGHTA and FQGNSA. CDR3 in amino acids: CASSRDTNSYEQYF. CDR3 DNA sequence: TGTGCCAGCAGCCGGGATACGAATTCCTACGAGCAGTACTTC.

This clone was observed a single time. The chain links TRBV5-4 to TRBJ2-1; 7 bases fit TRBD2. This CDR3 is built from 15 residues. J lost 2 bases, V lost 0 bases, and 2 bases had no gene match. From germline, CDR1 is SGHNT and CDR2 YYREEE (reference sequence). The CDR3, as DNA: TGTGCCAGCAGCTTGGGGCTAGCGGCCTACAATGAGCAGTTCTTC. Protein: CASSLGLAAYNEQFF.

The chain uses TRBV6-1 and TRBJ1-1; no definite D call. Trimming stripped 7 bases from V and 3 bases from J, with 12 bases between. Germline lookup yields CDR1 MNHNS and CDR2 SASEGT. The CDR3 runs 13 residues. CDR3 loop: CASTRVLDTEAFF. As DNA, the CDR3 is TGTGCCAGCACTCGGGTATTGGACACTGAAGCTTTCTTT.

The rearrangement links TRBV18 to TRBJ2-5, with no clear D. Germline V gives CDR1 KGHSH, CDR2 LQKENI. Trimming shortened V by 2 bases and J by 5 bases, and 6 bases separated the two germline ends. The CDR3 is made up of 12 amino acids. The CDR3 sequence: CASSPTGETQYF. Here the CDR3 DNA reads TGTGCCAGCTCACCAACCGGGGAGACCCAGTACTTC.

V gene TRBV23-1 combines with J gene TRBJ2-2, with 9 bases identical to TRBD2. TRBV23-1 is an open reading frame, and its role is uncertain. The CDR3 loop spans 16 amino acids. V shed 3 bases, J shed 6 bases, and the junction held 8 bases outside the gene matches. The CDR3 region is CASSQFGTSFAGELFF. The DNA for the CDR3 is TGCGCCAGCAGTCAGTTTGGGACTAGCTTCGCCGGGGAGCTGTTTTTT.

A few counts support this clone. The J gene is TRBJ2-1, the V gene TRBV28; TRBD2 aligns across 10 bases. The J segment lost 6 bases and the V segment lost 7 bases, leaving 18 bases of the junction unmatched. This CDR3 has 18 residues. Germline CDR1 reads MDHEN; CDR2 reads SYDVKM. CDR3 sequence: CASNLRQGLLAGFNEQFF. Written as DNA, the CDR3 is TGTGCCAGCAACCTCCGACAGGGTCTACTAGCGGGGTTCAATGAGCAGTTCTTC.